These T cell receptor beta chains were read from a single sample in a study of molecular identifiers for immune sequencing clone quantification. TCRdb independently ran MiXCR on the PCR reads; one entry per CDR3 protein. Among some 100,000 distinct CDR3 sequences listed, around 19% were seen once. The sample taken for sequencing was naive CD8+ T cells from blood, with Jurkat cell RNA spiked in. The receptors derive from a human donor in good health. Some libraries in this study had Jurkat cell RNA spiked in. Each CDR3 is given with its conserved first and last residue. The D gene is left open where the match is weak. A clone size is listed for some rows: how often the clone was seen (once, few, many), or a class if it is expanded.

d_call j_call clone_size v_call cdr3_aa cdr3_nt
. TRBJ2-5 many TRBV20-1 CSATNWGGQDLQETQYF TGCAGTGCTACAAACTGGGGGGGACAGGACCTCCAAGAGACCCAGTACTTC
. TRBJ2-6 many TRBV6-5 CASSPLEGRPITGANVLTF TGTGCCAGCAGTCCCCTGGAGGGGCGCCCTATTACTGGGGCCAACGTCCTGACTTTC
. TRBJ2-1 many TRBV7-9 CASRPSEPPYPPGFF TGTGCCAGCCGCCCTAGCGAGCCGCCCTATCCCCCGGGGTTCTTC
. TRBJ2-1 few TRBV15 CATGLERFNEQFF TGTGCCACGGGACTCGAAAGGTTCAATGAGCAGTTCTTC
. TRBJ2-1 many TRBV11-2 CASSLSRWRANNEQFF TGTGCCAGCAGCTTGTCCAGGTGGCGGGCAAACAATGAGCAGTTCTTC
. TRBJ1-2 many TRBV5-1 CASTPDAGGPNYGYTF TGCGCCAGCACCCCGGACGCCGGGGGTCCTAACTATGGCTACACCTTC
TRBD2 TRBJ2-7 many TRBV6-2/TRBV6-3 CASSQLAVDYEQYF TGTGCCAGCAGTCAACTAGCGGTTGACTACGAGCAGTACTTC
TRBD1 TRBJ2-3 many TRBV9 CASSPIQGQGADTQYF TGTGCCAGCAGCCCCATTCAAGGACAGGGTGCAGATACGCAGTATTTT
. TRBJ2-2 many TRBV6-6 CASSFDPTTGELFF TGTGCCAGCAGTTTTGACCCAACTACCGGGGAGCTGTTTTTT
TRBD1 TRBJ1-1 many TRBV9 CASSGGTGGGKAEAFF TGTGCCAGCAGCGGCGGGACAGGGGGCGGGAAGGCTGAAGCTTTCTTT
TRBD2 TRBJ2-3 many TRBV3-1 CASSHSTSGATDTQYF TGTGCCAGCAGCCACTCGACTAGCGGGGCGACAGATACGCAGTATTTT
TRBD1 TRBJ1-1 many TRBV27 CASSPWDSMNTEAFF TGTGCCAGCAGTCCCTGGGACAGCATGAACACTGAAGCTTTCTTT
TRBD1 TRBJ2-7 . TRBV20-1 CSARDPPRGRWRGASGEQYF TGCAGTGCTAGAGATCCCCCCAGGGGGCGATGGAGGGGAGCTTCGGGCGAGCAGTACTTC
. TRBJ2-7 many TRBV20-1 CSAPERRSYEQYF TGCAGTGCCCCTGAGCGGCGCTCCTACGAGCAGTACTTC
. TRBJ2-7 many TRBV7-9 CASQIGYEQYF TGTGCCAGCCAGATCGGGTACGAGCAGTACTTC
. TRBJ2-7 many TRBV5-1 CASRGESIEQYF TGCGCCAGCAGGGGGGAATCTATCGAGCAGTACTTC
TRBD2 TRBJ2-7 many TRBV20-1 CSARVGLAVGYEQYF TGCAGTGCTAGAGTCGGACTAGCGGTAGGGTACGAGCAGTACTTC
. TRBJ1-6 . TRBV27 CASSLMGAGRSYSSPLHF TGTGCCAGCAGTTTAATGGGGGCTGGGAGGTCCTATAGTTCACCCCTCCACTTT
. TRBJ2-7 many TRBV2 CASQSGTDYEQYF TGTGCCAGTCAGTCTGGCACCGACTACGAGCAGTACTTC
. TRBJ2-7 many TRBV7-6 CASSSGGAMYEQYF TGTGCCAGCAGCTCCGGTGGGGCCATGTACGAGCAGTACTTC
TRBD1 TRBJ2-3 . TRBV29-1 CGADVLTGVGDTQYF TGCGGCGCTGATGTCCTGACAGGGGTGGGAGATACGCAGTATTTT
. TRBJ2-1 many TRBV20-1 CSARDSQREVGEQFF TGCAGTGCTAGAGATTCACAGCGAGAAGTGGGTGAGCAGTTCTTC
TRBD1 TRBJ1-1 . TRBV6-5 CASSYLGQGEAFF TGTGCCAGCAGTTACCTGGGACAGGGCGAAGCTTTCTTT
TRBD1 TRBJ2-3 many TRBV5-5 CASSPRQGSTDTQYF TGTGCCAGCAGCCCCCGACAGGGTTCCACAGATACGCAGTATTTT
. TRBJ1-2 many TRBV5-5 CASSLVGPSFLTF TGTGCCAGCAGCTTGGTCGGTCCTTCTTTTCTAACCTTC
. TRBJ2-3 . TRBV29-1 CSVESRDRGTDTQYF TGCAGCGTTGAGTCCCGGGACCGGGGCACAGATACGCAGTATTTT
. TRBJ2-7 many TRBV20-1 CSARFVVGGHYEQYF TGCAGTGCTAGATTTGTCGTCGGGGGGCACTACGAGCAGTACTTC
. TRBJ2-2 . TRBV30 CAWSHGTNTGELFF TGTGCCTGGAGCCACGGGACGAACACCGGGGAGCTGTTTTTT
. TRBJ1-5 few TRBV27 CASRMTSGGTDTQHF TGTGCCAGCAGGATGACTAGCGGGGGCACAGATACGCAGCATTTT
. TRBJ2-7 many TRBV6-1 CASNPLGLSYEQYF TGTGCCAGCAATCCCCTCGGGCTGTCCTACGAGCAGTACTTC
. TRBJ2-2 many TRBV4-3 CASSQDPSSSAGELFF TGCGCCAGCAGCCAAGATCCCTCCTCGTCAGCCGGGGAGCTGTTTTTT
TRBD1 TRBJ2-7 many TRBV27 CASSFSGQGPYEQYF TGTGCCAGCAGTTTCTCGGGACAGGGGCCCTACGAGCAGTACTTC
TRBD2 TRBJ2-1 few TRBV28 CATGLADYNEQFF TGTGCCACCGGACTAGCGGACTACAATGAGCAGTTCTTC
. TRBJ2-7 many TRBV4-1 CASSPSNTLGGLSNEQYF TGCGCCAGCAGCCCTTCTAACACCCTGGGGGGTTTATCGAACGAGCAGTACTTC
. TRBJ2-3 many TRBV12-5 CASALGLEDTQYF TGTGCTAGTGCCTTGGGGCTAGAAGATACGCAGTATTTT
TRBD2 TRBJ2-3 many TRBV7-9 CASSLALVLAGESTDTQYF TGTGCCAGCAGCTTAGCTTTAGTGCTAGCGGGGGAAAGCACAGATACGCAGTATTTT
TRBD1 TRBJ2-5 many TRBV5-1 CASSLRDRETETQYF TGCGCCAGCAGCTTGCGAGACAGGGAAACGGAGACCCAGTACTTC
. TRBJ2-2 many TRBV4-3 CASSQDHRRTGELFF TGCGCCAGCAGCCAAGATCATAGGCGGACCGGGGAGCTGTTTTTT
. TRBJ2-5 many TRBV11-2 CASSWGSSGQETQYF TGTGCCAGCAGCTGGGGCAGCTCCGGGCAAGAGACCCAGTACTTC
. TRBJ1-1 many TRBV5-1 CASSPYRGATEAFF TGCGCCAGCAGCCCATATCGGGGGGCCACTGAAGCTTTCTTT
. TRBJ1-5 many TRBV19 CASSIQGMSQPQHF TGTGCCAGTAGTATCCAGGGAATGAGTCAGCCCCAGCATTTT
. TRBJ2-1 many TRBV27 CASSLISGSKYNEQFF TGTGCCAGCAGTTTAATATCAGGGTCCAAGTACAATGAGCAGTTCTTC
TRBD2 TRBJ2-5 few TRBV13 CASSPWGTKETQYF TGTGCCAGCAGCCCATGGGGGACTAAAGAGACCCAGTACTTC
TRBD2 TRBJ2-2 many TRBV12-3/TRBV12-4 CASLGGSGGTNTGELFF TGTGCCAGCCTCGGGGGTAGCGGGGGAACGAACACCGGGGAGCTGTTTTTT
TRBD2 TRBJ2-7 . TRBV7-2 CASIPLAGGHEQYF TGTGCCAGCATCCCACTAGCGGGGGGCCACGAGCAGTACTTC
. TRBJ2-7 many TRBV7-9 CASSPGTTGRVYEQYF TGTGCCAGCAGCCCTGGAACGACAGGGAGGGTGTACGAGCAGTACTTC
. TRBJ1-1 . TRBV9 CASSLGPRPEAFF TGTGCCAGCAGCCTGGGCCCACGTCCCGAAGCTTTCTTT
. TRBJ2-5 many TRBV4-1 CASSFTHTEETQYF TGCGCCAGCAGCTTCACCCACACCGAAGAGACCCAGTACTTC
. TRBJ1-1 many TRBV7-9 CASSLIPVNEAFF TGTGCCAGCAGCTTAATCCCAGTGAATGAAGCTTTCTTT
. TRBJ2-7 . TRBV6-5 CAGSYGGTGEQCF TGTGCCGGCAGTTACGGGGGGACAGGCGAGCAGTGCTTC
TRBD2 TRBJ2-1 many TRBV20-1 CSARLAGGWYEQFF TGCAGTGCGAGGCTAGCGGGAGGGTGGTATGAGCAGTTCTTC
. TRBJ2-7 many TRBV4-1 CASSQDPPTGWVSYEQYF TGCGCCAGCAGCCAAGATCCCCCTACAGGGTGGGTCTCCTACGAGCAGTACTTC